This T cell receptor beta chain was documented in a study of control samples from healthy donors and cancer patients. This CDR3 contains 18 residues. CDR1 is LGHDT, CDR2 YNNKEL, per germline (reference sequence). V shed 8 bases and J shed 2 bases, with 27 bases lying between them. Clones were sequenced by immunoSEQ multiplex PCR, and TCRdb holds only the in-frame ones, with some missing. The sample shows 170,000 or so clones, approximately 92% of them seen only once. The specimen was blood. V usage is TRBV3-1 (or the pseudogene TRBV3-2) and J usage is TRBJ1-2; a possible D gene is TRBD1 (5 bases). This sequence was found in a man aged 18 to 35 in good health. The CDR3 nucleotides read TGTGCCAGCTCCCTAGAATTGGGGGATGCCATAACAAACTATGGCTACACCTTC. Translation: CASSLELGDAITNYGYTF.